These 7 T cell receptor beta chains came from one sample sequenced in a study of long-term antiretroviral therapy in people with HIV. They ran version v3.0 of the immunoSEQ assay at survey level. Measured with immunoSEQ multiplex PCR; TCRdb has only the in-frame clones, and not every one. The data hold about 23,000 clones, with around 81% observed a single time. Sequenced here: unsorted PBMCs, sampled 1.6 years after starting antiretroviral therapy. These receptors all stem from a middle-aged man with HIV.

The V call is TRBV10-3, the J call TRBJ2-6, with D uncertain. The germline V gene encodes CDR1 ENHRY and CDR2 SYGVKD. This CDR3 region has 17 residues. Trimming took 0 bases from V and 0 from J, leaving 9 bases between them. Here the CDR3 reads CAISESFDISGANVLTF. DNA for the CDR3: TGTGCCATCAGTGAGTCTTTTGACATCTCTGGGGCCAACGTCCTGACTTTC.

V is TRBV5-8 and J is TRBJ1-5; D gene unclear. V lost 4 bases and J 3 bases, leaving 23 bases between the germline ends. The CDR3 runs to 18 residues. CDR1 and CDR2 from the germline V gene are SGHTS and YDEGEE. For the CDR3, the DNA is TGTGCCAGCAGCACGGAAGCTTCAGGCAGTAATTACAATCAGCCCCAGCATTTT. This sequence encodes CASSTEASGSNYNQPQHF.

This chain joins TRBV27 and TRBJ2-5; 7 bases map to TRBD1. After removal of 5 bases from V and 4 bases from J, the junction contained 13 bases not matched to a gene. The germline gives CDR1 MNHEY, CDR2 SMNVEV (reference sequence). CDR3 length: 16 residues. The CDR3 reads CASSALGPRQGETQYF. The CDR3 coding sequence is TGTGCCAGCAGTGCCTTAGGGCCTCGACAGGGAGAGACCCAGTACTTC.

This rearrangement joins TRBV5-1 to TRBJ2-7; D unresolved. This CDR3 has 11 residues. CDR1 SGHRS and CDR2 YFSETQ come from the germline V gene. Trimming removed 3 bases from V and 2 bases from J, with 3 bases in between. The CDR3 spells CASSSTYEQYF. The DNA of the CDR3 is TGCGCCAGCAGCTCTACCTACGAGCAGTACTTC.

In its sample, this clone was seen once. The V call is TRBV29-1, the J call TRBJ2-5; the match to TRBD2 covers 11 bases. Losses at the gene ends were 4 bases for V and 0 bases for J; bases not matched to a gene: 10. CDR1 and CDR2 (germline): SQVTM, ANQGSEA. The CDR3 is 17 residues long. CDR3 sequence reads: CSVVPVAGGPDQETQYF. The DNA for the CDR3 is TGCAGCGTTGTCCCCGTAGCGGGAGGGCCGGACCAAGAGACCCAGTACTTC. The full variable domain, completed using reference TRBV29-1 and TRBJ2-5, is SAVISQKPSRDICQRGTSLTIQCQVDSQVTMMFWYRQQPGQSLTLIATANQGSEATYESGFVIDKFPISRPNLTFSTLTVSNMSPEDSSIYLCSVVPVAGGPDQETQYFGPGTRLLVL.

The chain is built from TRBV27 and TRBJ2-7; no definite D call. The CDR3 is 15 residues long. V lost 6 bases, J lost 6 bases, and 21 bases lay in between. Germline assignment: CDR1 MNHEY and CDR2 SMNVEV (reference sequence). DNA for the CDR3: TGTGCCAGCAGCCCGCTGGTGGCAGGACCTACCGAGCAGTACTTC. Translation gives CASSPLVAGPTEQYF.

The rearrangement links TRBV28 to TRBJ2-1; the D gene could be TRBD1 or TRBD2 (6 bases each). From germline, CDR1 is MDHEN and CDR2 SYDVKM. V shed 7 bases and J shed 6 bases, with 16 bases lying between them. This CDR3 region has 14 residues. The CDR3 DNA sequence: TGTGCCAGCACCCTATTACAGGGAGGCAATGAGCAGTTCTTC. Its protein product is CASTLLQGGNEQFF. The variable domain in full, with the rest retrieved from reference TRBV28 and TRBJ2-1, is DVKVTQSSRYLVKRTGEKVFLECVQDMDHENMFWYRQDPGLGLRLIYFSYDVKMKEKGDIPEGYSVSREKKERFSLILESASTNQTSMYLCASTLLQGGNEQFFGPGTRLTVL.